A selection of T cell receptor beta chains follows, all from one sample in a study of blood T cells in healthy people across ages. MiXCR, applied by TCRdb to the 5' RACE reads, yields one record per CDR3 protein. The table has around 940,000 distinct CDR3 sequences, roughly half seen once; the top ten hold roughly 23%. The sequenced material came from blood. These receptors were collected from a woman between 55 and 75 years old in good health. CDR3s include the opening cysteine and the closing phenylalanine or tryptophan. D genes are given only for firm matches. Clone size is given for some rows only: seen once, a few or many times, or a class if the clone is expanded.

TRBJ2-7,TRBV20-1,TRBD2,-,TGCAGTGCTGGACTAGCATACGAGCAGTACTTC,CSAGLAYEQYF
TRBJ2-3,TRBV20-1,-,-,TGCAGTGCTAGAGGGAAGGGAACAGATACGCAGTATTTT,CSARGKGTDTQYF
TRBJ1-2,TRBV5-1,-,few,TGCGCCAGCAGTTCGAGCCCCGACTATGGCTACACCTTC,CASSSSPDYGYTF
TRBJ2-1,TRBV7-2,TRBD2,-,TGTGCCAGCAGCTCCCAGGAGCTAGCGGGGAATGAGCAGTTCTTC,CASSSQELAGNEQFF
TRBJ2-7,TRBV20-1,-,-,TGCAGTGCTAGTACTTGGAGGACGTTTCACTACGAGCAGTACTTC,CSASTWRTFHYEQYF
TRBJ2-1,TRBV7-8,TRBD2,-,TGTGCCAGCAGCTTAGCGGGACTAGCTTTGAATACTTTCTACAATGAGCAGTTCTTC,CASSLAGLALNTFYNEQFF
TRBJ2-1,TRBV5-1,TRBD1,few,TGCGCCAGCAGCCGGGACAGAGTCTCCTACAATGAGCAGTTCTTC,CASSRDRVSYNEQFF
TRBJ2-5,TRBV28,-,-,TGTGCCAGCAGTTTAGCAGTCGGGTATCAAGAGACCCAGTACTTC,CASSLAVGYQETQYF
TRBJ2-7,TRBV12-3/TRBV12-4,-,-,TGTGCCAGCAGTTTATCTGCCAGGGGCTCCTACGAGCAGTACTTC,CASSLSARGSYEQYF
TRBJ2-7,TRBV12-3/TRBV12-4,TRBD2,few,TGTGCCACCCGGGGCGGGAGATCCCCCGAGCAGTACTTC,CATRGGRSPEQYF
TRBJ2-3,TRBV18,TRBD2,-,TGTGCCAGCTCGCCACGGGGGGGCACAGATACGCAGTATTTT,CASSPRGGTDTQYF
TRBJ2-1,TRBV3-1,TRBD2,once,TGTGCCAGCAGCCGGATCCCCCTTCCAGCGGGAAACGGCAATGAGCAGTTCTTC,CASSRIPLPAGNGNEQFF
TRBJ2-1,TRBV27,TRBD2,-,TGTGCCAGCAGACTAGCGGGAGGGCCGCAGTTCTTC,CASRLAGGPQFF
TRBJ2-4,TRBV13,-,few,TGTGCCAGCAGCTTAGTTGGCTCATCAAGAAAAAACATTCAGTACTTC,CASSLVGSSRKNIQYF
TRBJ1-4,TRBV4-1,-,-,TGCGCCAGCAGCCAAGTACAGGGAACTGAAAAACTGTTTTTT,CASSQVQGTEKLFF
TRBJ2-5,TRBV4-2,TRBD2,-,TGTGCCGGCAGCCAAGATCGGACGGGAGGACGAGAGACCCAGTACTTC,CAGSQDRTGGRETQYF
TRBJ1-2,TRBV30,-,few,TGTGCCTGGAGTGATGGAAATTATGGCTACACCTTC,CAWSDGNYGYTF
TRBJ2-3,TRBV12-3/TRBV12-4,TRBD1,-,TGTGCCAGCAACCCTGGACAGGGAGTTTCTCCGCAGTATTTT,CASNPGQGVSPQYF
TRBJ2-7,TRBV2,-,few,TGTGCCAGCAGTGACGGTGAGGGGTACGAGCAGTACTTC,CASSDGEGYEQYF
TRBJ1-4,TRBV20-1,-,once,TGCAGTGCTAGAGGGGCAGCTTTTAATGAAAAACTGTTTTTT,CSARGAAFNEKLFF
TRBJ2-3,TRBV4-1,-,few,TGCGCCAGCAGCCAACGAGGGGAGAAGATCGCAGATACGCAGTATTTT,CASSQRGEKIADTQYF
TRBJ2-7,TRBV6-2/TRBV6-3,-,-,TGTGCCAGCAGCCTCCCAGGAGCCGAGAACTCCTACGAGCAGTACTTC,CASSLPGAENSYEQYF
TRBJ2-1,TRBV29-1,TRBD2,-,TGCAGCGGTGGACTAGCGGAATACAATGAGCAGTTCTTC,CSGGLAEYNEQFF
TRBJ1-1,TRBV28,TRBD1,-,TGTGCCAGCAGTCAGACAGGGATCAGGAACACTGAAGCTTTCTTT,CASSQTGIRNTEAFF
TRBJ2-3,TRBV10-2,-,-,TGCGCCAGCAGTAACCCGGGTCGCCGAGATACGCAGTATTTT,CASSNPGRRDTQYF
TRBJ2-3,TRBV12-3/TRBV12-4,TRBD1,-,TGTGCCAGCAGTTTAACAGGGGGCAGAGATGTGCAGTATTTT,CASSLTGGRDVQYF
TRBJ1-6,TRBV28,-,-,TGTGCCTGCAAACCCCAACTTTTTTCACCCCTCCACTTT,CACKPQLFSPLHF
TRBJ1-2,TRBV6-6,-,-,TGTGCCAGCGGTCACAGGGATGGCTACACCTTC,CASGHRDGYTF
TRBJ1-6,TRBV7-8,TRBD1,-,TGTGCCAGCAGCCCGACTCGGGACAGGGTCCCACCCCTCCACTTT,CASSPTRDRVPPLHF
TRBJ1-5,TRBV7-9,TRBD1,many,TGTGCCAGCAGCTTAGAGGGGGCCAAGCCCCAGCATTTT,CASSLEGAKPQHF
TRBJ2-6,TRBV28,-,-,TGTGCCAGCAGTCGGTCCCACTCTGGGGCCAACGTCCTGACTTTC,CASSRSHSGANVLTF
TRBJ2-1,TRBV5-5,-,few,TGTGCCAGCAGCTTGTTGTTAGGATTTAGAAATGAGCAGTTCTTC,CASSLLLGFRNEQFF
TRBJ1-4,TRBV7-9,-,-,TGTGCCAGCAGCTTAAGCGGGGGAGAAAAACTGTTTTTT,CASSLSGGEKLFF
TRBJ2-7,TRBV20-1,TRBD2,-,TGCAGTGCTAGTCCCCTCCTAGCGGGAGGGATCTACGAGCAGTACTTC,CSASPLLAGGIYEQYF
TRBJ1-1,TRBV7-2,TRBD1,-,TGTGCCAGCACACAGGGGCAGGGCATGAACACTGAAGCTTTCTTT,CASTQGQGMNTEAFF
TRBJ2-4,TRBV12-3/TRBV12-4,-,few,TGTGCCAGCTCGCGGGATGCCAAAAACATTCAGTACTTC,CASSRDAKNIQYF
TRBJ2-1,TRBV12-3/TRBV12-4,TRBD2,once,TGTGCCAGCAGTCCATATCCGACCGGACTAGCGTATTACAATGAGCAGTTCTTC,CASSPYPTGLAYYNEQFF
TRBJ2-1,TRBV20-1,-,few,TGCAGTGCCCTATTGCAGAGGAGTGAGCAGTTCTTC,CSALLQRSEQFF
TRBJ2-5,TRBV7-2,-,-,TGTGCCAGCAGCTCGACCCGTGGAGAGCAAGAGACCCAGTACTTC,CASSSTRGEQETQYF
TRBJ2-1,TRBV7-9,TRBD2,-,TGTGCCAGCAGCTTAGGCGGTTTAGCGGGGCCGAGGTTCGGTGAGCAGTTCTTC,CASSLGGLAGPRFGEQFF
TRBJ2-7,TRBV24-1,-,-,TGTGCCACCAGTCCTACCCGTGGAGCGGCAGCCTACGAGCAGTACTTC,CATSPTRGAAAYEQYF
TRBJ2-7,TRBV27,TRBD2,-,TGTGCCAGCAGCGCGTACCGAGGACTAGCGGGAGTCGAGCAGTACTTC,CASSAYRGLAGVEQYF
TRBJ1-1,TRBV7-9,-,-,TGTGCCAGCAGCTTCTCGACTATGAACACTGAAGCTTTCTTT,CASSFSTMNTEAFF
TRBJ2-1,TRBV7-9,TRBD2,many,TGTGCCAGCAGTCCAGCGGGAGGAGCATCCTACAATGAGCAGTTCTTC,CASSPAGGASYNEQFF
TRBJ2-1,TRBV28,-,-,TGTGCCAGCAGTTTGATAACGTCGGACAGTTACAATGAGCAGTTCTTC,CASSLITSDSYNEQFF
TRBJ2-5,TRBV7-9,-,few,TGTGCCAGCAGCTTTTTTATCGGTTCGGGAGCGCAAGAGACCCAGTACTTC,CASSFFIGSGAQETQYF
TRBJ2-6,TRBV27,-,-,TGTGCCAGCAGTTTAATCGTCTCCGGGGCCAACGTCCTGACTTTC,CASSLIVSGANVLTF
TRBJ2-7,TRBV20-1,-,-,TGCAGTGCTAGTATCGAACATTACGAGCAGTACTTC,CSASIEHYEQYF
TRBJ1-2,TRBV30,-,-,TGTGCCTGGAGTGTTATGCTACGGGGTAGAGGCTACACCTTC,CAWSVMLRGRGYTF
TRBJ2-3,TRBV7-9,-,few,TGTGCCAGCAGCCCCACCCCTGGCACAGATACGCAGTATTTT,CASSPTPGTDTQYF
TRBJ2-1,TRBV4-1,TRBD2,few,TGCGCCAGCAGCCAAGAGACGGGGGGGGGTGAGCAGTTCTTC,CASSQETGGGEQFF
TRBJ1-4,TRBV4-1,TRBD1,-,TGCGCCAGCAGCCATGGACAGGGGGCTTCTAATGAAAAACTGTTTTTT,CASSHGQGASNEKLFF
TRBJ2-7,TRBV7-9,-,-,TGTGCCAGCGGCCCAGACCTCTCACCGGAGGCCGAGCAGTACTTC,CASGPDLSPEAEQYF